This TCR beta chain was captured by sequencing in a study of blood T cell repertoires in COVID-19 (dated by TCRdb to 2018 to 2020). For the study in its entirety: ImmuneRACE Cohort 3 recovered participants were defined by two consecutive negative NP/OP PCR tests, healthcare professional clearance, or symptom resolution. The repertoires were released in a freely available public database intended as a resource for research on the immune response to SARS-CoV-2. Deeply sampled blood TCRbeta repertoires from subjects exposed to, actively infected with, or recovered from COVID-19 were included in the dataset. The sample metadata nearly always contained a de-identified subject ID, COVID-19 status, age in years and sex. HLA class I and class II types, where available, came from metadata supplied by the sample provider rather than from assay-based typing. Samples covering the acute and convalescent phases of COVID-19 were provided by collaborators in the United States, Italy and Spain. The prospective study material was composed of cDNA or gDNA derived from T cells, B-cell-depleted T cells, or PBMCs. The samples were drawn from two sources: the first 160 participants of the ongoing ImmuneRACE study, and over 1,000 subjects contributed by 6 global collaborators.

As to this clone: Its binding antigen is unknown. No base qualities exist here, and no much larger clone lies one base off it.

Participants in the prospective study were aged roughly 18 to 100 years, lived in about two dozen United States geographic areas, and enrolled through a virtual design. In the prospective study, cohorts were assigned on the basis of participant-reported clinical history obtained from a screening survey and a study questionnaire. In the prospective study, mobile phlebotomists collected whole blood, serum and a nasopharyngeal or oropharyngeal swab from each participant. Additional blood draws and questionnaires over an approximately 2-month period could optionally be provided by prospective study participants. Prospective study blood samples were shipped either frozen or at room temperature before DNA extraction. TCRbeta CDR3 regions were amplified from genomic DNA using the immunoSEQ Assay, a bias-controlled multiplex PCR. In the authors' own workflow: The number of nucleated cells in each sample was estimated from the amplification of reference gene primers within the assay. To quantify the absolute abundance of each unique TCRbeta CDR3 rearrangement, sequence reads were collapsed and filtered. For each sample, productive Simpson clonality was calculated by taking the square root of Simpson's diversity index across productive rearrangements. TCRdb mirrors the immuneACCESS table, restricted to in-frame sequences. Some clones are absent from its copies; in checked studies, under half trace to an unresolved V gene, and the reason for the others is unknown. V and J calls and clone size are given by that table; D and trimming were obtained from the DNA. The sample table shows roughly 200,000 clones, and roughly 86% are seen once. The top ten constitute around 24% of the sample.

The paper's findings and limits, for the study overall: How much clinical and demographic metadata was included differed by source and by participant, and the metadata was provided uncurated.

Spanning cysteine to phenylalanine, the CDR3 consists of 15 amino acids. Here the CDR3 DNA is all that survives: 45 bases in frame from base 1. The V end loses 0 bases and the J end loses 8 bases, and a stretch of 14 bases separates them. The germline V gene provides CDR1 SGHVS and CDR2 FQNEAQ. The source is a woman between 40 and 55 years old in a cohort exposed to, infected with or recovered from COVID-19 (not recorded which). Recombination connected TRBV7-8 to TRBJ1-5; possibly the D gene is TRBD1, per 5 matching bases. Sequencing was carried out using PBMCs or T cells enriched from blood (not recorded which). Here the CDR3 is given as CASSLARDRSKPQHF. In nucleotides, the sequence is TGTGCCAGCAGCTTAGCGCGAGACAGATCGAAGCCCCAGCATTTT.